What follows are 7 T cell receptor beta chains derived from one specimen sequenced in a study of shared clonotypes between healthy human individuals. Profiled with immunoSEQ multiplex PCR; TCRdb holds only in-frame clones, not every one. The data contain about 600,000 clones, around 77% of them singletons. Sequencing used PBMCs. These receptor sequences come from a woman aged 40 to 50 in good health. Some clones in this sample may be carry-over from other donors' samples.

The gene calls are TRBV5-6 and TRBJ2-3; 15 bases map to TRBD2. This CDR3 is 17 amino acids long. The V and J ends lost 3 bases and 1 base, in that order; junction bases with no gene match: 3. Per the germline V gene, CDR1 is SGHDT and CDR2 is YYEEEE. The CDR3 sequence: CASSWGLAGGGTDTQYF. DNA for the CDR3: TGTGCCAGCAGCTGGGGACTAGCGGGGGGAGGCACAGATACGCAGTATTTT. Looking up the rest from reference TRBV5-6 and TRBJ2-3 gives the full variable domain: DAGVTQSPTHLIKTRGQQVTLRCSPKSGHDTVSWYQQALGQGPQFIFQYYEEEERQRGNFPDRFSGHQFPNYSSELNVNALLLGDSALYLCASSWGLAGGGTDTQYFGPGTRLTVL.

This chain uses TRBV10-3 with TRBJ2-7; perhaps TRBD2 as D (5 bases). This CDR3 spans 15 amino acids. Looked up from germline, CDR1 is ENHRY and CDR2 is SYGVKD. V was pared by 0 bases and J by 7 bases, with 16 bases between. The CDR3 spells CAISESSGQGIEQYF. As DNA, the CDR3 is TGTGCCATCAGTGAGTCGAGCGGCCAAGGGATAGAGCAGTACTTC.

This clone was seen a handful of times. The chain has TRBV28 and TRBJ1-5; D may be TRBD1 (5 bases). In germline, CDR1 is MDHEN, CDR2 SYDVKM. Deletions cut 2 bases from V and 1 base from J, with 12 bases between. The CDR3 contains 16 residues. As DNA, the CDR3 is TGTGCCAGCAGTTTACACGGGGGAGGGAGCAATCAGCCCCAGCATTTT. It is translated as CASSLHGGGSNQPQHF.

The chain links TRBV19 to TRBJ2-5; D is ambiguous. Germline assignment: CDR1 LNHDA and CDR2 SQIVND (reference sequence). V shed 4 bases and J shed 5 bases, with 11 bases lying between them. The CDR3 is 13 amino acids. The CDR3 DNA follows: TGTGCCAGTAGTACCAGCCCTACGGAGACCCAGTACTTC. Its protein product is CASSTSPTETQYF.

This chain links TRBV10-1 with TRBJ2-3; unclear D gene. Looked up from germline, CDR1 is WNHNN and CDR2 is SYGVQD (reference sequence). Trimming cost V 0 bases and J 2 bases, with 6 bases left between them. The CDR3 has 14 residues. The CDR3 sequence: CASSESGSTDTQYF. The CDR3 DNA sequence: TGCGCCAGCAGTGAGTCAGGATCCACAGATACGCAGTATTTT.

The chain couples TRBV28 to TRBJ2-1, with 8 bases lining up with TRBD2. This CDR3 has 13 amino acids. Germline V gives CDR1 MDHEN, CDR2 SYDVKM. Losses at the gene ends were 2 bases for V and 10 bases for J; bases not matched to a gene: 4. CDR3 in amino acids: CASSLERENEQFF. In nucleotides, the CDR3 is TGTGCCAGCAGTTTAGAGCGGGAGAACGAGCAGTTCTTC.

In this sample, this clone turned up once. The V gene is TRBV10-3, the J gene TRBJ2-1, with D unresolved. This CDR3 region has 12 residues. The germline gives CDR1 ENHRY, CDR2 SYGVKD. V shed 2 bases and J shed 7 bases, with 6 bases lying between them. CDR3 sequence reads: CAISEQANEQFF. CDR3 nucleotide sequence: TGTGCCATCAGTGAGCAGGCGAATGAGCAGTTCTTC.